Listed here are 6 T cell receptor beta chains from one sample, sequenced in a study of T cell responses to AZD1222 COVID-19 vaccine. Assay used: immunoSEQ multiplex PCR; TCRdb lists only in-frame clones, some missing. The sample has around 140,000 clones. Sequenced sample: peripheral blood. The source is an adult in good health.

V usage is TRBV18 and J usage is TRBJ1-1; D uncertain. CDR1 is KGHSH and CDR2 is LQKENI in the germline V gene. The ends were cut back, 6 bases at V and 0 bases at J, with 5 bases in the middle. The CDR3 is 12 residues long. The CDR3 coding sequence is TGTGCCAGCTCCACCATGAACACTGAAGCTTTCTTT. It yields the protein CASSTMNTEAFF.

The chain links TRBV6-4 to TRBJ2-1; D is unclear. The length of the CDR3 is 12 residues. Germline CDR1 MRHNA, CDR2 SNTAGT. V lost 6 bases and J 7 bases, leaving 10 bases between the germline ends. The CDR3 is CASREKTNEQFF. The CDR3 nucleotides are TGTGCCAGCAGGGAGAAAACAAATGAGCAGTTCTTC.

The CDR3 sequence: CASSLVSGGLNTGELFF. The CDR3 DNA reads TGTGCCAGCAGCTTAGTTAGCGGGGGACTTAACACCGGGGAGCTGTTTTTT. This sequence joins TRBV7-6 and TRBJ2-2; 9 bases are shared with TRBD2. Germline assignment: CDR1 SGHVS and CDR2 FNYEAQ. This CDR3 region has 17 residues. Trimming at V came to 1 base and at J to 2 bases, leaving 5 bases not matched to a gene.

The chain carries TRBV29-1 and TRBJ1-5; TRBD1 is a possible D gene (6 bases). The CDR3 totals 14 residues. Germline V gene lookup returns CDR1 SQVTM and CDR2 ANQGSEA. Trimming took off 4 bases at V and 7 bases at J, with 17 bases between the two ends. This chain's CDR3 is CSVAAGGAGQPQHF. CDR3 in DNA: TGCAGCGTTGCAGCCGGGGGGGCTGGGCAGCCCCAGCATTTT.

The CDR3 reads CASRPDIGNEQFF. The CDR3 DNA reads as TGTGCCAGCAGACCCGACATCGGCAATGAGCAGTTCTTC. The chain carries TRBV2 and TRBJ2-1; D is undetermined. Germline values: CDR1 SNHLY, CDR2 FYNNEI. The CDR3 covers 13 residues. V dropped 6 bases and J dropped 6 bases, with 12 bases sitting between them.

The chain has TRBV28 and TRBJ1-4, with D maybe TRBD1 (5 bases). The CDR3 sequence is 14 residues long. V was clipped by 5 bases and J by 8 bases, with 15 bases between them. Looked up from germline, CDR1 is MDHEN and CDR2 is SYDVKM. The CDR3 loop is CASSGTSVIEKLFF. The CDR3 DNA reads TGTGCCAGCAGTGGGACGTCGGTAATCGAAAAACTGTTTTTT.